The 27 T cell receptor beta chains below were found in one sample sequenced in a study of OX40 agonist ivuxolimab in advanced cancers. Produced via immunoSEQ multiplex PCR; TCRdb's table is partial and in-frame only. The sample records some 66,000 clones, around 86% being singletons. This specimen was CD4+ or CD8+ T cells sorted from blood, taken in a trial of the OX40 agonist ivuxolimab. These TCRs come from an adult with an advanced solid tumor such as melanoma, head and neck, liver or kidney cancer.

The CDR3 sequence is CASSVGTSGGVNTGELFF. CDR3 in DNA: TGTGCCAGCAGCGTAGGGACTAGCGGGGGTGTGAACACCGGGGAGCTGTTTTTT. The genes are TRBV9 and TRBJ2-2; 13 positions match TRBD2. The CDR3 length is 18 residues. Per germline, CDR1 SGDLS and CDR2 YYNGEE. Losses at the gene ends were 0 bases for V and 1 base for J; bases not matched to a gene: 3.

This clone occurred once. The rearrangement joins TRBV10-2 to TRBJ1-5; possible D gene TRBD1, 6 bases. CDR1 is WSHSY and CDR2 is SAAADI in the germline V gene. This CDR3 is built from 15 residues. Trimming removed 3 bases at V and 0 bases at J, with 9 bases between. The CDR3 DNA reads TGCGCCAGCAGTGAACACAGGGATAGCAATCAGCCCCAGCATTTT. Encoded protein: CASSEHRDSNQPQHF.

V usage is TRBV7-2 and J usage is TRBJ1-1; D may be TRBD1 (6 bases). V lost 1 base to trimming and J lost 8 bases, with 17 bases between them. CDR1 and CDR2 from the germline V gene are SGHTA and FQGNSA. CDR3 length: 15 residues. The CDR3 loop is CASSLVGQRNPEAFF. Written as DNA, the CDR3 is TGTGCCAGCAGCTTAGTGGGACAAAGGAACCCAGAAGCTTTCTTT.

The chain combines TRBV30 with TRBJ1-3; 9 bases fit TRBD1. Trimming took 4 bases from V and 4 from J; bases not matched to a gene: 5. Per the germline V gene, CDR1 is GTSNPN and CDR2 is SVGIG (reference sequence). The CDR3 totals 14 residues. CDR3 amino acids: CAWKQGASGNTIYF. The DNA for the CDR3 is TGTGCCTGGAAACAGGGGGCGTCAGGAAACACCATATATTTT.

The chain uses TRBV6-5 and TRBJ2-7, with TRBD1 matching over 8 bases. The J segment lost 4 bases and the V segment lost 0 bases, leaving 8 bases of the junction unmatched. Germline V gene data show CDR1 as MNHEY and CDR2 as SVGAGI. The length of the CDR3 is 16 residues. DNA for the CDR3: TGTGCCAGCAGTTACTCCCGACAGGGGAAAGGTTACGAGCAGTACTTC. Amino acids: CASSYSRQGKGYEQYF.

The V call is TRBV6-5, the J call TRBJ2-3; D is perhaps TRBD1 or TRBD2 (5 bases each). With 7 bases removed from V and 2 bases from J, the gap between germline ends came to 13 bases. CDR3 length: 14 residues. CDR1 is MNHEY and CDR2 is SVGAGI in the germline V gene. For the CDR3, the DNA is TGTGCCAGCACGACCGGGACCTACACAGATACGCAGTATTTT. Its translation: CASTTGTYTDTQYF.

The V gene is TRBV7-9, the J gene TRBJ2-3; 8 bases are a match to TRBD2. V dropped 5 bases and J dropped 6; count of bases not matched to a gene: 16. CDR3 length: 17 residues. In germline, CDR1 is SEHNR, CDR2 FQNEAQ (reference sequence). The CDR3 DNA reads as TGTGCCAGCAGCCCACTCACTGGCGGGGGGAATCCGGATACGCAGTATTTT. It encodes CASSPLTGGGNPDTQYF.

This chain links TRBV5-4 with TRBJ2-7; a possible D gene is TRBD1 (6 bases). Germline CDR1 is SGHNT and CDR2 is YYREEE (reference sequence). V shed 1 base and J shed 0 bases, with 11 bases lying between them. The CDR3 spans 15 residues. The DNA for the CDR3 is TGTGCCAGCAGCTTGTCCGGGACACACTCCTACGAGCAGTACTTC. This gives the protein CASSLSGTHSYEQYF.

This chain links TRBV27 with TRBJ2-3; TRBD1 or TRBD2 may be the D gene (5 bases each). The CDR3 covers 15 residues. Trimming pared 2 bases from V and 0 bases from J, leaving 9 bases between. Germline CDR1 reads MNHEY; CDR2 reads SMNVEV (reference sequence). Here the CDR3 reads CASSLGGVSTDTQYF. CDR3 sequence (DNA): TGTGCCAGCAGTTTAGGGGGTGTCAGCACAGATACGCAGTATTTT.

The chain is built from TRBV7-9 and TRBJ1-6, with D uncertain. The length of the CDR3 is 14 residues. V dropped 3 bases and J dropped 5 bases, with 8 bases sitting between them. Germline-derived CDR1 and CDR2 are SEHNR and FQNEAQ (reference sequence). CDR3 residues: CASSFLIDNSPLHF. The CDR3 DNA sequence: TGTGCCAGCAGCTTTCTGATTGATAATTCACCCCTCCACTTT.

CDR3 DNA: TGTGCCAGCAGTGGGAGGACATATCCTACGCAGTATTTT. Its translation: CASSGRTYPTQYF. J is TRBJ2-3 and V is TRBV6-1; D may match TRBD1 or TRBD2 (5 bases each). V shed 4 bases and J shed 8 bases, with 13 bases lying between them. This CDR3 region has 13 residues. Germline CDR1 and CDR2: MNHNS and SASEGT.

The chain carries TRBV10-3 and TRBJ1-4; a possible D gene is TRBD1 (5 bases). The CDR3 consists of 15 residues. V shed 6 bases and J shed 8 bases, with 19 bases lying between them. Germline CDR1 is ENHRY and CDR2 is SYGVKD. CDR3 nucleotide sequence: TGTGCCATCAGCATGGGGGAGGGATTGGACGAAAAACTGTTTTTT. Protein: CAISMGEGLDEKLFF.

The rearrangement joins TRBV11-2 to TRBJ2-7; 8 bases fit TRBD1. CDR1 SGHAT and CDR2 FQNNGV come from the germline V gene. The CDR3 consists of 17 residues. After removal of 0 bases from V and 2 bases from J, the junction contained 9 bases not matched to a gene. This CDR3 reads CASSLDSRTGLPYEQYF. The CDR3 nucleotides read TGTGCCAGCAGCTTAGATTCACGGACAGGGCTTCCCTACGAGCAGTACTTC.

The chain joins TRBV4-2 to TRBJ2-3, with D possibly being TRBD2 (6 bases). The CDR3 has 16 amino acids. The germline CDR1 and CDR2 sequences are LGHNA and YNFKEQ. Trimming cost V 2 bases and J 1 base, with 13 bases left between them. The CDR3 nucleotides are TGTGCCAGCAGCCAACGCGGGACTCAGGGCACAGATACGCAGTATTTT. It codes for CASSQRGTQGTDTQYF.

This chain joins TRBV7-6 and TRBJ2-1, with 10 bases matching TRBD2. J gave up 14 bases and V 1 base, and 5 bases lay outside the gene matches. Germline V gene lookup returns CDR1 SGHVS and CDR2 FNYEAQ. The CDR3 consists of 13 residues. The CDR3 reads CASSLESGGEEFF. The CDR3 bases are TGTGCCAGCAGCTTAGAGAGCGGGGGGGAGGAGTTCTTC.

The chain employs TRBV19 and TRBJ1-4; no definite D call. CDR1 and CDR2 from the germline V gene are LNHDA and SQIVND (reference sequence). With 1 base removed from V and 8 bases from J, the gap between germline ends came to 14 bases. The CDR3 extends over 15 amino acids. The CDR3 reads CASSIGGTLGEKLFF. CDR3 nucleotide sequence: TGTGCCAGTAGTATAGGTGGTACCCTGGGCGAAAAACTGTTTTTT.

The chain couples TRBV6-1 to TRBJ2-7; unclear D gene. The CDR3 extends over 12 amino acids. CDR1 is MNHNS, CDR2 SASEGT, per germline. Trimming pared 6 bases from V and 5 bases from J, leaving 11 bases between. The CDR3 reads CASSAFWNEQYF. CDR3 DNA: TGTGCCAGCAGCGCTTTTTGGAACGAGCAGTACTTC.

J is TRBJ2-5 and V is TRBV9; the D gene could be TRBD1 or TRBD2 (5 bases each). The germline V and J ends were trimmed by 0 bases and 4 bases, with 25 bases remaining between them. Germline assignment: CDR1 SGDLS and CDR2 YYNGEE. This CDR3 has 19 residues. CDR3 residues: CASSVDGGGTSGSSETQYF. DNA for the CDR3: TGTGCCAGCAGCGTAGATGGGGGTGGCACCTCCGGCAGCTCAGAGACCCAGTACTTC.

This chain joins TRBV7-2 and TRBJ1-2, with no clear D. The CDR3 contains 12 residues. Trimming stripped 0 bases from V and 8 bases from J, with 7 bases between. Germline V gene data show CDR1 as SGHTA and CDR2 as FQGNSA. CDR3: CASSLAALGYTF. The CDR3 DNA is TGTGCCAGCAGCTTAGCAGCGTTGGGCTACACCTTC.

The gene calls are TRBV14 and TRBJ2-3; 7 bases are shared with TRBD2. J gave up 2 bases and V 9 bases, and 5 bases lay outside the gene matches. CDR3 size: 13 residues. Germline values: CDR1 SGHDN, CDR2 FVKESK. The CDR3 DNA sequence: TGTGCCAGTAGGAGGGACTACACAGATACGCAGTATTTT. It specifies CASRRDYTDTQYF.

The rearrangement links TRBV5-1 to TRBJ2-1; D is possibly TRBD1 (6 bases). There are 14 residues in the CDR3. Germline V CDR1 and CDR2: SGHRS, YFSETQ. The germline V and J ends were trimmed by 0 bases and 5 bases, with 9 bases remaining between them. CDR3 sequence reads: CASSLDAGDNEQFF. The CDR3 DNA reads as TGCGCCAGCAGCTTGGACGCAGGGGACAATGAGCAGTTCTTC.

The chain combines TRBV7-3 with TRBJ2-3, with 13 bases aligning to TRBD2. This CDR3 region has 17 residues. Germline V gives CDR1 SGHTA, CDR2 FQGTGA. The junction had 5 bases not matched to a gene; V was cut back by 0 bases and J by 5 bases. CDR3: CASSLTLGLAGVDTQYF. The DNA for the CDR3 is TGTGCCAGCAGCTTAACGTTAGGACTAGCGGGGGTAGATACGCAGTATTTT.

The V and J genes are TRBV5-6 and TRBJ1-4; 7 bases are shared with TRBD1. CDR1 is SGHDT and CDR2 is YYEEEE in the germline V gene. The ends lost 0 bases at V and 8 bases at J; junction bases unmatched: 7. The CDR3 consists of 15 residues. This CDR3 is CASSLAQGDVEKLFF. CDR3 nucleotides: TGTGCCAGCAGCTTGGCCCAGGGGGACGTAGAAAAACTGTTTTTT.

The genes are TRBV16 and TRBJ1-5; 11 nucleotides align to TRBD1. Germline CDR1 is KGHSY and CDR2 is FQNENV. V shed 3 bases and J 5 bases; nucleotides not matched to a gene: 6. The CDR3 extends over 16 amino acids. CDR3 amino acids: CASSHAWGQGDQPQHF. The CDR3 DNA follows: TGTGCCAGCAGCCACGCTTGGGGACAGGGGGATCAGCCCCAGCATTTT.

This sequence joins TRBV4-3 and TRBJ2-2, with a possible D match to TRBD2 (6 bases). The CDR3 loop spans 15 amino acids. Between the trimmed V and J ends, which lost 1 base and 0 bases, there was a span of 6 bases. CDR1 LGHNA and CDR2 YSLEER come from the germline V gene. The CDR3 is CASSQGLANTGELFF. CDR3 DNA: TGCGCCAGCAGCCAAGGACTAGCGAACACCGGGGAGCTGTTTTTT.

This clone was picked up one time. The chain carries TRBV7-9 and TRBJ2-5; 8 nucleotides match TRBD1. Germline V gene data show CDR1 as SEHNR and CDR2 as FQNEAQ (reference sequence). Germline trimming cut 5 bases from V and 2 bases from J; bases unmatched to any gene: 7. The CDR3 spans 15 residues. The CDR3 sequence: CASSQSRDRQETQYF. CDR3 nucleotide sequence: TGTGCCAGCAGCCAATCGCGGGACAGGCAAGAGACCCAGTACTTC. The complete variable domain, with remaining parts taken from reference TRBV7-9 and TRBJ2-5, reads DTGVSQNPRHKITKRGQNVTFRCDPISEHNRLYWYRQTLGQGPEFLTYFQNEAQLEKSRLLSDRFSAERPKGSFSTLEIQRTEQGDSAMYLCASSQSRDRQETQYFGPGTRLLVL.

The CDR3 DNA sequence: TGCGCCAGCAGCCTCAGGGAACCCTACGAGCAGTACTTC. Translating it yields CASSLREPYEQYF. V and J are TRBV5-1 and TRBJ2-7, with a tentative D call TRBD1 (5 bases). Per the germline V gene, CDR1 is SGHRS and CDR2 is YFSETQ. The length of the CDR3 is 13 residues. Between the trimmed V and J ends, which lost 4 bases and 2 bases, there was a span of 10 bases.